Many counts were recorded for the clone carrying this T cell receptor beta chain. No antigen is known for it. The CDR3 is 15 amino acids. CDR1 and CDR2 (germline): DFQATT, SNEGSKA (reference sequence). V gave up 2 bases and J gave up 3 bases; unmatched junction bases: 6. The sample originates from a study of identical twins. Each CDR3 protein gets one entry after TCRdb re-called the 5' RACE reads with MiXCR. Of about 220,000 distinct CDR3 sequences listed, more than 6.5% were seen once; the top ten hold less than 2%. Study outcomes and limitations: Researchers caution that invariant MAIT and iNKT cells could partly confound zero-insertion analyses. Abundant beta clonotypes from cord blood bore fewer insertions; memory repertoires lacked this pattern. Excess sharing between twins was weaker in beta out-of-frame sequences.

Separately, the same data were catalogued under a study of yellow fever vaccine responses in identical twins.

The chain carries TRBV20-1 and TRBJ2-2; 7 bases agree with TRBD2. The origin of this receptor is a woman between 18 and 29 years old in good health. The specimen was memory (CD45RO+) T cells sorted from blood. The CDR3 here is CSARRAGIDTGELFF. As DNA, the CDR3 is TGCAGTGCTAGACGAGCGGGAATAGACACCGGGGAGCTGTTTTTT.